This TCR beta chain was obtained from a study of blood T cell repertoires in COVID-19. Across the study: Samples came from the United States, Italy and Spain, spanning acute and convalescent COVID-19.

CDR1 SGHAT and CDR2 FQNNGV come from the germline V gene. V dropped 4 bases and J dropped 10 bases, with 17 bases sitting between them. CDR3 size: 15 residues. TCRdb's copy holds only in-frame clones and misses some; the assay was immunoSEQ multiplex PCR. In the table there are approximately 300,000 clones, 87% of which are singletons. Each participant's cohort was designated according to participant-reported clinical history. This chain links TRBV11-2 with TRBJ1-6; TRBD1 might be the D (6 bases). The sequenced sample was PBMCs or T cells enriched from blood (not recorded which). This TCR was recovered from a woman aged 25-40 years who had recovered from COVID-19. In DNA form, the CDR3 reads TGTGCCAGCAGCTCAATAACAGGGCTAACGTCACCCCTCCACTTT. Amino acids: CASSSITGLTSPLHF.